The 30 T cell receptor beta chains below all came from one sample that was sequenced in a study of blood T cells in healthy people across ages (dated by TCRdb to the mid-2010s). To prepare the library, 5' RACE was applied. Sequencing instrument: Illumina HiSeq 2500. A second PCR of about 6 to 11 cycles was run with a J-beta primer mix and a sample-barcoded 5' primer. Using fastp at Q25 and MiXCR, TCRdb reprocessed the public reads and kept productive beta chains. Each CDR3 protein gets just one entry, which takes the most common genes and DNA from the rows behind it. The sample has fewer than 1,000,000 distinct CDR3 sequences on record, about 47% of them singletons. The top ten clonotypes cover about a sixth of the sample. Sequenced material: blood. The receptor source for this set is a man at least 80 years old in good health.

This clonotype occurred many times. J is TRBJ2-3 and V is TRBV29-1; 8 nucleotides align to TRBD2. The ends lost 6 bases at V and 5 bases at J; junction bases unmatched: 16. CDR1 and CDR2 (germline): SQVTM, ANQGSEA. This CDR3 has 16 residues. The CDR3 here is CSVGGIGAGVEDTQYF. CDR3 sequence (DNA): TGCAGCGTGGGGGGGATCGGAGCGGGGGTGGAAGATACGCAGTATTTT.

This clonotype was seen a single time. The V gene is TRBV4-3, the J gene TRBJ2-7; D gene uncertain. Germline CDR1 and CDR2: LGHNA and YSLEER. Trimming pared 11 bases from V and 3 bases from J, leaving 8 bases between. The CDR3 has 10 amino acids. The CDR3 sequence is CAFRLYEQYF. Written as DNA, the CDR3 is TGCGCCTTCCGTCTCTACGAGCAGTACTTC.

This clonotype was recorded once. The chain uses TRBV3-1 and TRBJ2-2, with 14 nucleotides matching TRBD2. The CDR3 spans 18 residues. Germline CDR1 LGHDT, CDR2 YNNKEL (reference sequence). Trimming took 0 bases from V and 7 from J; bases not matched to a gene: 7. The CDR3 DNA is TGTGCCAGCAGCCAAGATATAGGACTAGCGGGAGGACTCGGGGAGCTGTTTTTT. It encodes CASSQDIGLAGGLGELFF. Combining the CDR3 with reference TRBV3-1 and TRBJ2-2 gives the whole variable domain DTAVSQTPKYLVTQMGNDKSIKCEQNLGHDTMYWYKQDSKKFLKIMFSYNNKELIINETVPNRFSPKSPDKAHLNLHINSLELGDSAVYFCASSQDIGLAGGLGELFFGEGSRLTVL.

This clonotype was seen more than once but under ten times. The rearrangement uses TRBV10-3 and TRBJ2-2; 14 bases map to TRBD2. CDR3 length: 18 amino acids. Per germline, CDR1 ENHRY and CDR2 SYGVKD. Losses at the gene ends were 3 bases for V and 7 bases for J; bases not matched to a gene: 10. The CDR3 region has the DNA TGTGCCATCAGTGACCGCGGGACTAGCGGGAGAACGGGCGGGGAGCTGTTTTTT. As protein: CAISDRGTSGRTGGELFF.

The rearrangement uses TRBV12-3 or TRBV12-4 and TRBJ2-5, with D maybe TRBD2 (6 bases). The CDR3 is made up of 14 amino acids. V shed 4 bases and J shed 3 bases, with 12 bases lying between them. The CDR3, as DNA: TGTGCCAGCAGTTGGGGACTTCGGGAAGAGACCCAGTACTTC. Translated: CASSWGLREETQYF.

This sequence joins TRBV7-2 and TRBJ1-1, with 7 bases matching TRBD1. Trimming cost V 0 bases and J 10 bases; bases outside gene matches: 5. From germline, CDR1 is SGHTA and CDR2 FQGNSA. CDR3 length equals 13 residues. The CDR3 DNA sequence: TGTGCCAGCAGCTTAGCCAGGGGGAGGGGAGCTTTCTTT. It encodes CASSLARGRGAFF.

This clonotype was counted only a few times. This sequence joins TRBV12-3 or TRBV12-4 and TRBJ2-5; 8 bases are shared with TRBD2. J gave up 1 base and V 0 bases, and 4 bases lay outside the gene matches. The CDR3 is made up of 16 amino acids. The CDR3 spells CASSLAASGRQETQYF. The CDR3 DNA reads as TGTGCCAGCAGTTTAGCGGCTAGCGGGCGCCAAGAGACCCAGTACTTC.

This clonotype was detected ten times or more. The CDR3 DNA is TGTGCCAGCAGTTTAGCGCGGGGGGAGGCTGAGCAGTTCTTC. The encoded protein is CASSLARGEAEQFF. The rearrangement joins TRBV12-3 or TRBV12-4 to TRBJ2-1; 8 bases are shared with TRBD2. This CDR3 is built from 14 residues. The V segment lost 0 bases and the J segment 9 bases; nucleotides outside the gene matches: 4.

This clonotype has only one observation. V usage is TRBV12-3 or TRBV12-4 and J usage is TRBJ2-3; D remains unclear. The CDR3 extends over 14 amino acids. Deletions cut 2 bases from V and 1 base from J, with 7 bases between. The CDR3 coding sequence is TGTGCCAGCAGTTTAATCGCCGGCACAGATACGCAGTATTTT. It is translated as CASSLIAGTDTQYF.

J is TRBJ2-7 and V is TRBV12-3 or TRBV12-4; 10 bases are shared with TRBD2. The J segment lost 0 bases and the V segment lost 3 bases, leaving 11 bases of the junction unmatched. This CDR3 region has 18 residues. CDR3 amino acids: CASSLRASGGPASYEQYF. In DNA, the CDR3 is TGTGCCAGCAGTTTGCGGGCTAGCGGGGGTCCCGCCTCCTACGAGCAGTACTTC.

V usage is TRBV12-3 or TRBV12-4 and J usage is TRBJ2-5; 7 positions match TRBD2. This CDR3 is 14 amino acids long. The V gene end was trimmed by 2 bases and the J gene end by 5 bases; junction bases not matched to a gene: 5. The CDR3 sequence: CASSLRWRGETQYF. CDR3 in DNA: TGTGCCAGCAGTTTAAGGTGGCGGGGGGAGACCCAGTACTTC.

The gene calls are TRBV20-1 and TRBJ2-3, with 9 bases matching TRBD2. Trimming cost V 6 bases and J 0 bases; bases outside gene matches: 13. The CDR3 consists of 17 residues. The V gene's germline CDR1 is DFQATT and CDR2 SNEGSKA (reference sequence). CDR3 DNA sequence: TGCAGTGCCGAAGAGGGACTAGCAGTTAGTAGCACAGATACGCAGTATTTT. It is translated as CSAEEGLAVSSTDTQYF.

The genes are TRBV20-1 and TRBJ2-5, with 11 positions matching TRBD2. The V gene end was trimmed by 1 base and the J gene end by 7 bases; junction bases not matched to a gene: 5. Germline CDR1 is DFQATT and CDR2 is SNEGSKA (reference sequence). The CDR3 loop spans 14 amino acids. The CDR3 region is CSARGRLAGGTQYF. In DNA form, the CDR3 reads TGCAGTGCTAGAGGTCGCCTAGCGGGGGGGACCCAGTACTTC.

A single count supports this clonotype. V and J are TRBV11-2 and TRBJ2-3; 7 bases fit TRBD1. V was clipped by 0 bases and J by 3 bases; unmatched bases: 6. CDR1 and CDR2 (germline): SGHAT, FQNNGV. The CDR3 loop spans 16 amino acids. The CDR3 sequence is CASSLEAQGSTDTQYF. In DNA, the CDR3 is TGTGCCAGCAGCTTAGAAGCACAGGGGAGTACAGATACGCAGTATTTT.

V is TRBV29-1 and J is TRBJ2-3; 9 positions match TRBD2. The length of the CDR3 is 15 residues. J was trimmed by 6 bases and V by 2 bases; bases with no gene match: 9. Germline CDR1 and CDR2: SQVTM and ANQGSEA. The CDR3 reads CSVERPSGMSDTQYF. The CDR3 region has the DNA TGCAGCGTTGAAAGGCCTAGCGGGATGTCGGATACGCAGTATTTT.

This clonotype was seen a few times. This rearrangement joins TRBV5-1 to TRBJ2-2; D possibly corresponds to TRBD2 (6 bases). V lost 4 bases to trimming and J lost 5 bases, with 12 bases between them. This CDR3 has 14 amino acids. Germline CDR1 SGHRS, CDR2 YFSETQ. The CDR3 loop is CASSRSGGTGELFF. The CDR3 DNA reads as TGCGCCAGCAGCAGAAGCGGAGGGACCGGGGAGCTGTTTTTT.

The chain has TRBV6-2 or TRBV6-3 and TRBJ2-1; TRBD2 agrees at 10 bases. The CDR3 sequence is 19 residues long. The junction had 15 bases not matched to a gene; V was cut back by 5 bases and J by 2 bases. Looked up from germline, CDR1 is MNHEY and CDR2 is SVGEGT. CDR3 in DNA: TGTGCCAGCAGTGGGGCTAGCGGGAGAGCGGCTTTTCCCTACAATGAGCAGTTCTTC. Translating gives CASSGASGRAAFPYNEQFF.

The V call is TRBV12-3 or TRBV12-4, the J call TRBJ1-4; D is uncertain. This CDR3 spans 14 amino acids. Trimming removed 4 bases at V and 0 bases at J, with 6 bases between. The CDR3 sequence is CASSSESTNEKLFF. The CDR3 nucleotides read TGTGCCAGCAGTTCGGAGTCAACTAATGAAAAACTGTTTTTT.

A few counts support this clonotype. The CDR3 DNA reads as TGTGCCAGCAGTTTAGTCACAGGGGGGACTGAAGCTTTCTTT. This encodes CASSLVTGGTEAFF. V and J are TRBV12-3 or TRBV12-4 and TRBJ1-1; 8 bases align to TRBD1. V trimming: 1 base; J trimming: 5 bases; junction bases outside the gene matches: 3. CDR3 length equals 14 residues.

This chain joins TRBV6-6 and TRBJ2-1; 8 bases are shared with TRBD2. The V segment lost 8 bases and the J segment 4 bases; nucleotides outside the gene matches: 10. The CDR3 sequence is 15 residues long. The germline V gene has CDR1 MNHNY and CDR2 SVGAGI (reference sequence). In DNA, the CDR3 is TGTGCCAGCCTCCAGGCGGAGCGGGGGTACAATGAGCAGTTCTTC. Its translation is CASLQAERGYNEQFF.

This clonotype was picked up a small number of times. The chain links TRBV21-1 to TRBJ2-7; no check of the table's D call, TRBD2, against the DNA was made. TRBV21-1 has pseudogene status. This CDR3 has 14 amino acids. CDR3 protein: CAGIPRDLSYEQYF. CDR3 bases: TGTGCCGGGATCCCGAGGGACCTCTCCTACGAGCAGTACTTC.

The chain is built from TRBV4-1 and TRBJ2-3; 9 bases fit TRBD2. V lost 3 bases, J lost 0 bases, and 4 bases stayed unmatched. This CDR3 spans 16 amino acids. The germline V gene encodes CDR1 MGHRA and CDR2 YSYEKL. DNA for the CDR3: TGCGCCAGCAGCCAGCGTCTAGCGGGGAGCACAGATACGCAGTATTTT. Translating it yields CASSQRLAGSTDTQYF.

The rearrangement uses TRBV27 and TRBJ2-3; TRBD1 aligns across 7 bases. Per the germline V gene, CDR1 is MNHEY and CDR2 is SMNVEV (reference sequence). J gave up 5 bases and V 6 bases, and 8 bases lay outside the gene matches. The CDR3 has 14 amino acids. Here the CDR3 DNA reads TGTGCCAGCAGAATCGGGACAGTAGTAGATACGCAGTATTTT. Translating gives CASRIGTVVDTQYF.

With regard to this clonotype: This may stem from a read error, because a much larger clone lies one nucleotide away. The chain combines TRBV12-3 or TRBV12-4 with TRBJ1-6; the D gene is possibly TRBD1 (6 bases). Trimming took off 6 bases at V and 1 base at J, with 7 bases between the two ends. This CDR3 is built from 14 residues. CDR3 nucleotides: TGTGCCAGCAGCAGGGGATCCTATAATTCACCCCTCCACTTT. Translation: CASSRGSYNSPLHF.

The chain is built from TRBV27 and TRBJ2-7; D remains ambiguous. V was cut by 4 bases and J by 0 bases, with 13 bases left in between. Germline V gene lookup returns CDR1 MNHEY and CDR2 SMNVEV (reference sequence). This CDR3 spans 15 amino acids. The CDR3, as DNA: TGTGCCAGCAGTTCCAAAACGGGTTTCTCCTACGAGCAGTACTTC. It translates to CASSSKTGFSYEQYF.

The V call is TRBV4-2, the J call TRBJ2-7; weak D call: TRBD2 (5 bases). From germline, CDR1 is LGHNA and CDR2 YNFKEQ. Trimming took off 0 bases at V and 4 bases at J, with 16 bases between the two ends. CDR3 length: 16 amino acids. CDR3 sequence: CASSQDRYREGYEQYF. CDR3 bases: TGTGCCAGCAGCCAAGATCGGTACCGTGAGGGATACGAGCAGTACTTC.

The CDR3, as DNA: TGCGCCAGCAGCTGGGGGACGAATCAGCCCCAGCATTTT. Encoded protein: CASSWGTNQPQHF. The genes are TRBV5-1 and TRBJ1-5, with D tentatively TRBD1 (5 bases). This CDR3 region has 13 residues. The germline V gene has CDR1 SGHRS and CDR2 YFSETQ. The V gene lost 3 bases and the J gene lost 4 bases, with 8 bases spanning the gap.

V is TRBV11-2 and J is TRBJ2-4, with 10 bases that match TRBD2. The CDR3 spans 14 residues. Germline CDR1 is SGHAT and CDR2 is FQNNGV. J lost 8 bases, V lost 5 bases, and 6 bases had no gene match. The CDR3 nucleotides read TGTGCCAGCAGCGTCCAGCGGGGGGGTCACATTCAGTACTTC. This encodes CASSVQRGGHIQYF.

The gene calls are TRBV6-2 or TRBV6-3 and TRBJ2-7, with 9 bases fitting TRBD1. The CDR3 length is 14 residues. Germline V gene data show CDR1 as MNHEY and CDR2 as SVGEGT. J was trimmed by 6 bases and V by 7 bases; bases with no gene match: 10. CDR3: CASTRTGVPLEQYF. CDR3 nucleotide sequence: TGTGCCAGCACCCGGACAGGGGTCCCCCTCGAGCAGTACTTC.

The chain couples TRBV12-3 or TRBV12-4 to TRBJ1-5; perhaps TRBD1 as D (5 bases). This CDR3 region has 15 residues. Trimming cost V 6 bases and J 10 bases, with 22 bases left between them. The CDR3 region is CASSPGQTSLSPQHF. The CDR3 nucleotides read TGTGCCAGCAGCCCCGGACAAACTTCCCTCTCTCCCCAGCATTTT.